This T cell receptor beta chain was captured in a study of cytomegalovirus exposure and HLA in healthy donors. A multiplex PCR was run with 60 Vbeta primers and 13 Jbeta primers. Generated by immunoSEQ multiplex PCR, the TCRdb table keeps only in-frame clones and is missing some. The table lists around 110,000 clones, around 72% of them singletons, with roughly 15% in the top ten. The source material was PBMCs. The TCR sequence derives from a woman aged 40 to 49 in good health and CMV-seropositive.

The CDR3 sequence: CASSPGTARRKETQYF. The CDR3, as DNA: TGCGCCAGCAGCCCTGGGACAGCCAGGCGCAAAGAGACCCAGTACTTC. The chain joins TRBV4-1 to TRBJ2-5; 7 positions agree with TRBD1. Losses at the gene ends were 4 bases for V and 3 bases for J; bases not matched to a gene: 11. Germline V CDR1 and CDR2: MGHRA, YSYEKL. The CDR3 has 16 amino acids.